A selection of T cell receptor beta chains follows, all from one sample in a study of prognosis after radiotherapy for stage I lung cancer. Each CDR3 protein gets one entry after TCRdb re-called the multiplex PCR reads with MiXCR. The sample has more than 30,000 distinct CDR3 sequences; roughly two fifths are singletons. The sample here was PBMCs, taken before or after stereotactic body radiation therapy (not recorded which). The receptors come from a donor over 45 with non-small cell lung cancer. Each CDR3 is given with its conserved first and last residue. Fields, in order: D gene, J gene, V gene, clone size, CDR3 protein, CDR3 DNA. A D gene is named only where the DNA matches it firmly. Size tells how often a clone was seen (once, few, many) or the class of an expanded clone, and some rows leave it out.

D: NA; J: TRBJ2-1; V: TRBV5-6; size: many; CDR3: CASSPGGFEQFF; DNA: TGTGCCAGCAGCCCTGGGGGATTTGAGCAGTTCTTC
D: NA; J: TRBJ2-1; V: TRBV6-1; size: medium-sized; CDR3: CASSERQYDEQFF; DNA: TGTGCCAGCAGTGAAAGGCAGTACGATGAGCAGTTCTTC
D: TRBD1; J: TRBJ2-1; V: TRBV24-1; size: NA; CDR3: CATSDLGTENNEQFF; DNA: TGTGCCACCAGTGACTTGGGGACAGAGAACAATGAGCAGTTCTTC
D: TRBD2; J: TRBJ2-7; V: TRBV12-3/TRBV12-4; size: NA; CDR3: CASSQNLAGGQEQYF; DNA: TGTGCCAGCAGCCAAAATCTAGCGGGAGGGCAAGAGCAGTACTTC
D: NA; J: TRBJ2-2; V: TRBV25-1; size: NA; CDR3: CASILRVANTGELFF; DNA: TGTGCCAGCATCCTACGAGTTGCGAACACCGGGGAGCTGTTTTTT
D: NA; J: TRBJ2-2; V: TRBV5-8; size: many; CDR3: CASSLDPRTGELFF; DNA: TGTGCCAGCAGCTTGGACCCACGCACCGGGGAGCTGTTTTTT
D: NA; J: TRBJ2-7; V: TRBV6-1; size: medium-sized; CDR3: CASSELDRTYF; DNA: TGTGCCAGCAGTGAACTTGACAGAACGTACTTC
D: TRBD2; J: TRBJ2-3; V: TRBV6-2/TRBV6-3; size: once; CDR3: CASSYERLAGGMRTDTQYF; DNA: TGTGCCAGCAGTTACGAACGACTAGCGGGAGGGATGCGGACAGATACGCAGTATTTT
D: NA; J: TRBJ2-2; V: TRBV6-1; size: NA; CDR3: CASGGLAENTWELFF; DNA: TGTGCCAGCGGCGGATTAGCGGAGAACACCTGGGAGCTGTTTTTT
D: NA; J: TRBJ2-7; V: TRBV20-1; size: many; CDR3: CSAGNPGGGSYEQYF; DNA: TGCAGTGCTGGAAACCCCGGCGGCGGGTCCTACGAGCAGTACTTC
D: NA; J: TRBJ2-2; V: TRBV5-1; size: many; CDR3: CASSLETGRNTGELFF; DNA: TGCGCCAGCAGCTTGGAAACAGGGAGGAACACCGGGGAGCTGTTTTTT
D: TRBD1; J: TRBJ2-7; V: TRBV6-1; size: NA; CDR3: CASSRGTGTCYEQYF; DNA: TGTGCAAGCAGCCGTGGGACAGGGACCTGCTACGAGCAGTACTTC
D: NA; J: TRBJ1-3; V: TRBV3-1; size: many; CDR3: CASSLQILGGNTIYF; DNA: TGTGCCAGCAGCCTGCAAATCCTGGGAGGAAACACCATATATTTT
D: TRBD2; J: TRBJ2-7; V: TRBV27; size: NA; CDR3: CVSSLVRGGAYEQYF; DNA: TGTGTCAGCAGTTTAGTCCGCGGGGGAGCCTACGAGCAGTACTTC
D: TRBD2; J: TRBJ2-3; V: TRBV10-3; size: many; CDR3: CAISLSPLRAGGGTDTQYF; DNA: TGTGCCATCAGCTTAAGCCCCCTGAGGGCGGGAGGGGGCACAGATACGCAGTATTTT
D: NA; J: TRBJ2-3; V: TRBV12-5; size: NA; CDR3: CASGLGKQSLGNTYTHYF; DNA: TGTGCTAGTGGTTTGGGTAAACAGTCCCTGGGTAACACATATACGCATTATTTT
D: NA; J: TRBJ2-2; V: TRBV11-3; size: many; CDR3: CASSLDLSGELFF; DNA: TGTGCCAGCAGCTTAGATCTGTCAGGGGAGCTGTTTTTT
D: NA; J: TRBJ1-1; V: TRBV2; size: many; CDR3: CASSRQRSTEAFF; DNA: TGTGCCAGCAGTCGACAGAGATCCACTGAAGCTTTCTTT
D: TRBD1; J: TRBJ1-5; V: TRBV20-1; size: many; CDR3: CSAQTGVGGNQPQHF; DNA: TGCAGTGCTCAAACAGGGGTGGGAGGCAATCAGCCCCAGCATTTT
D: NA; J: TRBJ2-5; V: TRBV2; size: many; CDR3: CASSGAAQETQYF; DNA: TGTGCCAGCAGTGGAGCAGCCCAAGAGACCCAGTACTTC
D: TRBD1; J: TRBJ1-6; V: TRBV12-3/TRBV12-4; size: many; CDR3: CASSSREGGQGDSPLHF; DNA: TGTGCCAGCAGCTCTCGTGAGGGGGGACAGGGCGATTCACCCCTCCACTTT
D: NA; J: TRBJ2-7; V: TRBV6-5; size: medium-sized; CDR3: CASSYSPGFEQYF; DNA: TGTGCCAGCAGTTACTCACCGGGATTCGAGCAGTACTTC
D: NA; J: TRBJ1-1; V: TRBV6-1; size: many; CDR3: CASSSQFAEAFF; DNA: TGTGCCAGCAGCTCGCAGTTCGCTGAAGCTTTCTTT
D: TRBD1; J: TRBJ2-7; V: TRBV5-1; size: many; CDR3: CASSSDRDEQYF; DNA: TGCGCCAGCAGCTCTGACAGGGACGAGCAGTACTTC
D: NA; J: TRBJ1-2; V: TRBV7-2; size: NA; CDR3: CASSLGGGANYGYTF; DNA: TGTGCCAGCAGCTTAGGGGGCGGTGCTAACTATGGCTACACCTTC